Shown below are 23 T cell receptor beta chains from a single sample sequenced in a study of CD8+CD57+ T cells in acquired aplastic anemia. According to the study, genomic DNA was the template for TCR beta VDJ and CDR3 profiling. TCRdb reanalysed the reads using MiXCR and keeps one entry per CDR3 protein. Of fewer than 100,000 distinct CDR3 sequences detected, 40% to 50% appear once; the ten largest clones hold over 50%. Source material: sorted CD4+, CD8+, or CD8+CD57+ T cells (not recorded which) from PBMCs. The receptors here all came from a human donor in good health, serving as a control.

This clonotype was observed a few times. V usage is TRBV10-1 and J usage is TRBJ2-2, with D unclear. This CDR3 has 15 residues. V was pared by 7 bases and J by 0 bases, with 12 bases between. Germline-derived CDR1 and CDR2 are WNHNN and SYGVQD (reference sequence). The CDR3 loop reads CASNSDTSNTGELFF. In nucleotides, the CDR3 is TGCGCCAGCAACTCAGACACCTCGAACACCGGGGAGCTGTTTTTT.

This clonotype was counted a few times. This sequence may be a read error, since a much larger clone differs from it by one base. The chain joins TRBV25-1 to TRBJ2-3; D is perhaps TRBD2 (6 bases). Looked up from germline, CDR1 is MGHDK and CDR2 is SYGVNS. Trimming shortened V by 6 bases and J by 0 bases, and 13 bases separated the two germline ends. The CDR3 totals 15 residues. In DNA, the CDR3 is TGTGCCAGCAGCCCGCGGGGCGCTAGCACAGATACGCAGTATTTT. It is translated as CASSPRGASTDTQYF.

The sample holds many counts of this clonotype. The V call is TRBV7-7, the J call TRBJ2-7; D perhaps matches TRBD1 (6 bases). Germline lookup yields CDR1 SSHAT and CDR2 FNYEAQ (reference sequence). CDR3 length: 15 amino acids. The V end was cut by 5 bases, the J end by 5 bases, with 19 bases between. CDR3 protein: CASSPPYRDVHEQYF. In DNA form, the CDR3 reads TGTGCCAGCAGCCCGCCCTACAGGGATGTTCACGAGCAGTACTTC.

With regard to this clonotype: It is likely a read error, because the conserved phenylalanine at the end of the CDR3 is missing. The V gene is TRBV12-3 or TRBV12-4, the J gene TRBJ1-3; D ambiguous. Trimming shortened V by 8 bases and J by 4 bases, and 3 bases separated the two germline ends. The CDR3 sequence is 10 residues long. The CDR3 protein is CASGGNTIYS. The CDR3 DNA is TGTGCCAGCGGGGGAAACACCATATATTCT.

A note on this clonotype: An end of the junction does not agree with germline; a read error may underlie this. The CDR3 nucleotides read TGTGCCAGCAGCCCAGGGGCCCAACAAGAGACCCAGCACTTC. Encoded protein: CASSPGAQQETQHF. The genes are TRBV12-3 or TRBV12-4 and TRBJ2-5, with D tentatively TRBD1 (6 bases). The length of the CDR3 is 14 residues.

The table lists this clonotype with many counts. The genes are TRBV15 and TRBJ1-2; D gene uncertain. CDR3 size: 15 residues. With 5 bases removed from V and 7 bases from J, the gap between germline ends came to 20 bases. Looked up from germline, CDR1 is LNHNV and CDR2 is YYDKDF (reference sequence). CDR3: CATSRSREGFSGYTF. The CDR3 nucleotides are TGTGCCACCAGCCGCAGTAGGGAAGGTTTCTCTGGCTACACCTTC.

The chain recombines TRBV7-6 with TRBJ2-6; the D is unclear. From germline, CDR1 is SGHVS and CDR2 FNYEAQ. CDR3 length: 14 amino acids. Between the trimmed V and J ends, which lost 0 bases and 7 bases, there was a span of 7 bases. DNA of the CDR3: TGTGCCAGCAGCTTAGCTGACGGAGCCAACGTCCTGACTTTC. Amino acid sequence: CASSLADGANVLTF.

The chain carries TRBV10-2 and TRBJ1-5, with TRBD1 matching over 7 bases. This CDR3 is built from 14 residues. Trimming cost V 2 bases and J 4 bases; bases outside gene matches: 2. Germline-derived CDR1 and CDR2 are WSHSY and SAAADI. The CDR3 is CASSEQGGNQPQHF. The CDR3 DNA reads as TGCGCCAGCAGTGAGCAGGGGGGTAATCAGCCCCAGCATTTT.

The genes are TRBV19 and TRBJ2-7; D call uncertain. This CDR3 has 14 amino acids. The germline V and J ends were trimmed by 2 bases and 2 bases, with 10 bases remaining between them. CDR1 and CDR2 (germline): LNHDA, SQIVND (reference sequence). CDR3 in DNA: TGTGCCAGTAGTATAAAGGGCGGACCCTACGAGCAGTACTTC. Amino acid sequence: CASSIKGGPYEQYF. The complete variable domain, with remaining parts taken from reference TRBV19 and TRBJ2-7, reads DGGITQSPKYLFRKEGQNVTLSCEQNLNHDAMYWYRQDPGQGLRLIYYSQIVNDFQKGDIAEGYSVSREKKESFPLTVTSAQKNPTAFYLCASSIKGGPYEQYFGPGTRLTVT.

A remark on this clonotype: Just one base apart from a much larger clone, this may be a read error. The V and J genes are TRBV9 and TRBJ2-1, with 10 positions matching TRBD2. V gave up 3 bases and J gave up 6 bases; unmatched junction bases: 3. This CDR3 is 14 amino acids long. Germline CDR1 SGDLS, CDR2 YYNGEE. For the CDR3, the DNA is TGTGCCAGCAGCGCTAGCGGGAGCGGCAATGAGCAGTTCTTC. Translation gives CASSASGSGNEQFF. The whole variable domain, filled in from reference TRBV9 and TRBJ2-1, reads DSGVTQTPKHLITATGQRVTLRCSPRSGDLSVYWYQQSLDQGLQFLIQYYNGEERAKGNILERFSAQQFPDLHSELNLSSLELGDSALYFCASSASGSGNEQFFGPGTRLTVL.

This clonotype was picked up many times. This chain links TRBV20-1 with TRBJ2-1; unclear D gene. Trimming shortened V by 3 bases and J by 3 bases, and 15 bases separated the two germline ends. The V gene's germline CDR1 is DFQATT and CDR2 SNEGSKA (reference sequence). This CDR3 comprises 15 residues. In DNA form, the CDR3 reads TGCAGTGCTAGGTCAGGTGCGGATTTCTACAATGAGCAGTTCTTC. Translated, it gives CSARSGADFYNEQFF.

This clonotype has more than one count but fewer than ten. This rearrangement joins TRBV11-2 to TRBJ2-7; 9 bases fit TRBD1. CDR3 length equals 16 residues. The germline V gene has CDR1 SGHAT and CDR2 FQNNGV. V lost 4 bases and J lost 2; bases outside the gene matches: 9. In DNA, the CDR3 is TGTGCCAGCAGCTCCCCTGGGGGGACAGGGCCCTACGAGCAGTACTTC. Encoded protein: CASSSPGGTGPYEQYF.

This clonotype was recorded many times. The rearrangement uses TRBV9 and TRBJ1-6, with D hard to call. V lost 4 bases and J lost 7, with 15 bases in between. CDR3 length: 15 residues. Germline values: CDR1 SGDLS, CDR2 YYNGEE. The CDR3 loop is CASSLQSSKNSPLHF. The CDR3 DNA reads as TGTGCCAGCAGCTTACAGTCCTCGAAGAATTCACCCCTCCACTTT.

This rearrangement joins TRBV19 to TRBJ1-4, with D possibly TRBD1 on 6 matching bases. CDR1 is LNHDA and CDR2 is SQIVND in the germline V gene (reference sequence). This CDR3 comprises 13 residues. Trimming removed 7 bases at V and 7 bases at J, with 13 bases between. The CDR3 reads CASTRTVGEKLFF. The DNA for the CDR3 is TGTGCCAGTACGCGGACAGTTGGTGAAAAACTGTTTTTT.

V usage is TRBV10-2 and J usage is TRBJ2-1; D is perhaps TRBD1 (6 bases). The germline V and J ends were trimmed by 6 bases and 5 bases, with 14 bases remaining between them. CDR1 and CDR2 from the germline V gene are WSHSY and SAAADI. CDR3 size: 14 residues. The CDR3 reads CASRVLGQNNEQFF. CDR3 in DNA: TGCGCCAGCAGAGTCTTGGGACAAAACAATGAGCAGTTCTTC.

Concerning this clonotype itself: One base away lies a much larger clone, so this may be a sequencing read error. The V and J genes are TRBV2 and TRBJ1-6; 8 bases agree with TRBD1. Germline loops: CDR1 SNHLY, CDR2 FYNNEI. The length of the CDR3 is 12 residues. Trimming at V came to 8 bases and at J to 15 bases, leaving 9 bases not matched to a gene. The DNA for the CDR3 is TGTGCCAGCGCAGGGGGCGCGGCGCTCCTCCACTTT. It yields the protein CASAGGAALLHF.

This chain links TRBV25-1 with TRBJ2-3; 9 bases map to TRBD2. Unmatched junction bases numbered 12, after V lost 4 bases and J lost 4 bases. CDR1 is MGHDK, CDR2 SYGVNS, per germline. The CDR3 has 17 amino acids. The CDR3 DNA is TGTGCCAGCAGTGCTTCTTGGGCGGGAGGGCCGCCAGATACGCAGTATTTT. Encoded protein: CASSASWAGGPPDTQYF.

In the case of this clonotype: The junction departs from the called germline gene at one end, perhaps through a read error. The J gene is TRBJ2-7, the V gene TRBV10-3; 11 bases agree with TRBD2. The CDR3 contains 16 residues. Germline values: CDR1 ENHRY, CDR2 SYGVKD. CDR3 protein: CASSTSLAGGPGEQYF. The CDR3 DNA sequence: TGTGCCAGCAGTACCTCGCTAGCGGGGGGCCCGGGGGAGCAGTACTTC.

The chain carries TRBV20-1 and TRBJ2-3; no reliable D call. The CDR3 is 14 residues long. Trimming took 0 bases from V and 7 from J, leaving 14 bases between them. Germline V lookup: CDR1 DFQATT, CDR2 SNEGSKA (reference sequence). The CDR3 spells CSARDSRLDHTQYF. CDR3 nucleotide sequence: TGCAGTGCTAGAGATAGCCGGTTGGATCATACGCAGTATTTT.

This clonotype was seen repeatedly, ten times or more. The rearrangement uses TRBV7-8 and TRBJ2-3; no firm D call. Looked up from germline, CDR1 is SGHVS and CDR2 is FQNEAQ. Trimming removed 2 bases at V and 4 bases at J, with 7 bases between. The CDR3 covers 13 residues. The CDR3 sequence is CASSLYTSDTQYF. The CDR3 DNA sequence: TGTGCCAGCAGCTTATACACCTCAGATACGCAGTATTTT.

The table lists this clonotype with many counts. The chain has TRBV5-1 and TRBJ1-1; D unresolved. Germline values: CDR1 SGHRS, CDR2 YFSETQ. V lost 0 bases and J 8 bases, leaving 8 bases between the germline ends. The CDR3 runs to 12 residues. CDR3 region: CASSLDGREAFF. CDR3 coding DNA: TGCGCCAGCAGCTTGGACGGACGAGAAGCTTTCTTT.

V and J are TRBV7-7 and TRBJ2-7; D is unresolved. This CDR3 contains 15 residues. The germline gives CDR1 SSHAT, CDR2 FNYEAQ (reference sequence). The V and J ends lost 5 bases and 5 bases respectively, with 19 bases between them. The CDR3 DNA follows: TGTGCCAGCAGCCCCACATGGACGGTGGCGGACGAGCAGTACTTC. Protein sequence: CASSPTWTVADEQYF.

This clonotype was counted many times. The V gene is TRBV4-1, the J gene TRBJ2-7; TRBD2 aligns across 7 bases. CDR1 and CDR2 from the germline V gene are MGHRA and YSYEKL. V lost 4 bases, J lost 2 bases, and 2 bases stayed unmatched. CDR3 length: 13 amino acids. The CDR3 bases are TGCGCCAGCAGCCCTGGACTAGCCTACGAGCAGTACTTC. The encoded protein is CASSPGLAYEQYF.